This passage covers 25 T cell receptor beta chains from one sample sequenced in a study of shared clonotypes between healthy human individuals. TCRdb's table, derived via immunoSEQ multiplex PCR, lists solely in-frame clones and lacks some. The sample shows about 2 million clones, 85% to 95% of them seen only once. Material: naive CD4+ T cells sorted from blood. Subset indicated: CD45RA+ positively selected. The receptor source for this set is a man between 18 and 29 years old in good health.

The genes are TRBV18 and TRBJ1-3; D remains ambiguous. The CDR3 loop spans 14 amino acids. V lost 3 bases, J lost 0 bases, and 6 bases lay in between. Germline-derived CDR1 and CDR2 are KGHSH and LQKENI. DNA for the CDR3: TGTGCCAGCTCACCGACTAACTCTGGAAACACCATATATTTT. It codes for CASSPTNSGNTIYF.

The rearrangement uses TRBV5-4 and TRBJ2-2, with D perhaps TRBD1 (5 bases). V dropped 4 bases and J dropped 9 bases, with 10 bases sitting between them. Per the germline V gene, CDR1 is SGHNT and CDR2 is YYREEE (reference sequence). This CDR3 spans 12 amino acids. CDR3 sequence reads: CASSLGARELFF. The CDR3 nucleotides read TGTGCCAGCAGCCTAGGGGCGCGGGAGCTGTTTTTT.

The chain carries TRBV6-6 and TRBJ1-5; maybe TRBD1 (6 bases). Per the germline V gene, CDR1 is MNHNY and CDR2 is SVGAGI (reference sequence). The CDR3 totals 15 residues. The V end was cut by 5 bases, the J end by 0 bases, with 11 bases between. CDR3 in DNA: TGTGCCAGCAGTGCACAGGGTCTTAGCAATCAGCCCCAGCATTTT. Protein sequence: CASSAQGLSNQPQHF.

Of note for this clone: The germline gene is not matched at one end of the junction; a read error may be the cause. The chain uses TRBV30 and TRBJ2-3; D ambiguous. Germline V CDR1 and CDR2: GTSNPN, SVGIG (reference sequence). The CDR3 length is 11 residues. This chain's CDR3 is CAWSGALYIGF. Written as DNA, the CDR3 is TGTGCCTGGAGTGGAGCTTTATATATAGGTTTT.

The chain carries TRBV25-1 and TRBJ2-1; D is possibly TRBD2 (6 bases). CDR3 length: 18 residues. CDR1 is MGHDK and CDR2 is SYGVNS in the germline V gene. V was clipped by 3 bases and J by 7 bases, with 25 bases between them. CDR3 bases: TGTGCCAGCAGTGAGCCCCTCGAGTTTGCAGCGGGCGAGAATGAGCAGTTCTTC. Encoded protein: CASSEPLEFAAGENEQFF.

The chain employs TRBV7-2 and TRBJ2-1; D gene unclear. Germline CDR1 reads SGHTA; CDR2 reads FQGNSA. The CDR3 extends over 15 amino acids. The V end lost 2 bases, the J end lost 4 bases, and 12 bases lay between the germline ends. The CDR3 DNA sequence: TGTGCCAGCAGCTTACTTGACACGGCTTACAATGAGCAGTTCTTC. Amino acid sequence: CASSLLDTAYNEQFF. Full variable domain (rest looked up from reference TRBV7-2 and TRBJ2-1): GAGVSQSPSNKVTEKGKDVELRCDPISGHTALYWYRQSLGQGLEFLIYFQGNSAPDKSGLPSDRFSAERTGGSVSTLTIQRTQQEDSAVYLCASSLLDTAYNEQFFGPGTRLTVL.

Note on this clone: Compared with germline, one end of the junction differs, possibly owing to a read error. The CDR3 region is CASSVGLAGGPDTQYF. CDR3 sequence (DNA): TGTGCTAGCAGCGTAGGACTAGCGGGAGGGCCAGATACGCAGTATTTT. The rearrangement links TRBV7-7 to TRBJ2-3, with TRBD2 identical over 15 bases. Germline lookup yields CDR1 SSHAT and CDR2 FNYEAQ (reference sequence). The CDR3 is made up of 16 amino acids.

The chain uses TRBV15 and TRBJ2-2; 15 bases are shared with TRBD2. Germline lookup yields CDR1 LNHNV and CDR2 YYDKDF (reference sequence). This CDR3 has 16 amino acids. The trim removed 5 bases at V and 6 bases at J, leaving 4 bases unmatched. CDR3 bases: TGTGCCACCAGCCCAGGACTAGCGGGAGGGCCCGGGGAGCTGTTTTTT. This gives the protein CATSPGLAGGPGELFF.

This clone has just one count. The chain recombines TRBV14 with TRBJ2-4; the match to TRBD1 covers 8 bases. This CDR3 has 14 residues. Per germline, CDR1 SGHDN and CDR2 FVKESK. Germline trimming cut 4 bases from V and 3 bases from J; bases unmatched to any gene: 2. In nucleotides, the CDR3 is TGTGCCAGCAGCCTCGGACAGGGCAAAAACATTCAGTACTTC. Translating it yields CASSLGQGKNIQYF.

The J gene is TRBJ2-3, the V gene TRBV6-1; 14 bases match TRBD2. Germline CDR1 reads MNHNS; CDR2 reads SASEGT. The CDR3 extends over 17 amino acids. The J segment lost 2 bases and the V segment lost 4 bases, leaving 5 bases of the junction unmatched. CDR3 sequence reads: CASSGGLAGGPTDTQYF. The CDR3, as DNA: TGTGCCAGCAGTGGCGGACTAGCGGGAGGCCCCACAGATACGCAGTATTTT.

The gene calls are TRBV28 and TRBJ1-2, with D perhaps matching TRBD1 (5 bases). Germline assignment: CDR1 MDHEN and CDR2 SYDVKM. The CDR3 is made up of 17 amino acids. V was shortened by 5 bases and J by 5 bases, with 24 bases between the two germline ends. CDR3 sequence reads: CASSHPPGSRPVYGYTF. Written as DNA, the CDR3 is TGTGCCAGCAGTCACCCCCCAGGGTCCAGGCCAGTGTATGGCTACACCTTC.

This chain links TRBV6-6 with TRBJ2-5; D uncertain. CDR1 MNHNY and CDR2 SVGAGI come from the germline V gene (reference sequence). V was clipped by 5 bases and J by 5 bases, with 6 bases between them. The CDR3 spans 11 residues. The CDR3: CASSIGETQYF. The CDR3 DNA is TGTGCCAGCAGTATAGGGGAGACCCAGTACTTC.

The rearrangement links TRBV7-9 to TRBJ2-1; 8 nucleotides match TRBD1. With 2 bases clipped from V and 7 bases from J, the junction kept 4 bases outside the gene matches. Germline CDR1 is SEHNR and CDR2 is FQNEAQ (reference sequence). This CDR3 has 14 residues. The CDR3 DNA is TGTGCCAGCAGCTTATGGACAGGGTGGAATGAGCAGTTCTTC. Residues: CASSLWTGWNEQFF.

This clone was counted once. J is TRBJ1-5 and V is TRBV6-4, with D unresolved. Germline CDR1 and CDR2: MRHNA and SNTAGT. The CDR3 is 15 residues long. The V end was cut by 9 bases, the J end by 3 bases, with 18 bases between. The CDR3 is CASPEPLTYNQPQHF. The DNA of the CDR3 is TGTGCCAGTCCAGAGCCCCTGACATACAATCAGCCCCAGCATTTT.

About this clone itself: The sample has other DNA sequences that encode this CDR3 too. The chain links TRBV5-1 to TRBJ2-7; TRBD1 agrees at 7 bases. Germline V gives CDR1 SGHRS, CDR2 YFSETQ. The V segment lost 2 bases and the J segment 4 bases; nucleotides outside the gene matches: 6. CDR3 length: 14 amino acids. Here the CDR3 reads CASSFWTGDYEQYF. In nucleotides, the CDR3 is TGCGCCAGCAGCTTTTGGACAGGAGATTACGAGCAGTACTTC. Combining the CDR3 with reference TRBV5-1 and TRBJ2-7 gives the whole variable domain KAGVTQTPRYLIKTRGQQVTLSCSPISGHRSVSWYQQTPGQGLQFLFEYFSETQRNKGNFPGRFSGRQFSNSRSEMNVSTLELGDSALYLCASSFWTGDYEQYFGPGTRLTVT.

The chain is built from TRBV2 and TRBJ2-2; 8 bases align to TRBD1. V lost 4 bases to trimming and J lost 3 bases; unmatched junction nucleotides: 4. CDR1 and CDR2 (germline): SNHLY, FYNNEI. The CDR3 extends over 15 amino acids. The CDR3 DNA sequence: TGTGCCAGCAGTGGACAGGGGCTATACACCGGGGAGCTGTTTTTT. It is translated as CASSGQGLYTGELFF.

The rearrangement joins TRBV18 to TRBJ1-5, with D hard to call. Germline V CDR1 and CDR2: KGHSH, LQKENI. Between the trimmed V and J ends, which lost 3 bases and 4 bases, there was a span of 10 bases. This CDR3 contains 14 residues. The CDR3 DNA is TGTGCCAGCTCACCCTGGGAAGGGAATCAGCCCCAGCATTTT. Translation gives CASSPWEGNQPQHF.

The chain employs TRBV2 and TRBJ1-3, with 7 bases lining up with TRBD1. Per the germline V gene, CDR1 is SNHLY and CDR2 is FYNNEI. Trimming removed 4 bases from V and 0 bases from J; junction bases left unmatched: 6. The CDR3 is 16 amino acids. Here the CDR3 DNA reads TGTGCCAGCAGTGGGGAGACAGGGCTCTCTGGAAACACCATATATTTT. Its protein is CASSGETGLSGNTIYF. Full variable domain (outside the CDR3, taken from reference TRBV2 and TRBJ1-3): EPEVTQTPSHQVTQMGQEVILRCVPISNHLYFYWYRQILGQKVEFLVSFYNNEISEKSEIFDDQFSVERPDGSNFTLKIRSTKLEDSAMYFCASSGETGLSGNTIYFGEGSWLTVV.

V gene TRBV4-2 combines with J gene TRBJ2-7, with 8 bases matching TRBD1. The CDR3 length is 13 residues. Germline values: CDR1 LGHNA, CDR2 YNFKEQ. The junction had 4 bases not matched to a gene; V was cut back by 4 bases and J by 5 bases. CDR3 sequence: CASSLRTGNEQYF. The CDR3 nucleotides are TGTGCCAGCAGCCTCCGGACAGGGAACGAGCAGTACTTC.

The chain is built from TRBV29-1 and TRBJ2-1; D might be TRBD2 (7 bases). V was trimmed by 4 bases and J by 6 bases, leaving 16 bases between them. Germline V gives CDR1 SQVTM, CDR2 ANQGSEA. This CDR3 is 14 amino acids long. CDR3: CSVGGGLTLNEQFF. CDR3 coding DNA: TGCAGCGTTGGCGGGGGCCTAACCCTCAATGAGCAGTTCTTC.

The chain combines TRBV25-1 with TRBJ2-3; tentatively, D is TRBD2 (5 bases). V lost 4 bases, J lost 5 bases, and 10 bases lay in between. Germline V CDR1 and CDR2: MGHDK, SYGVNS. The CDR3 runs to 13 residues. The chain's CDR3 is CASSAAAGDTQYF. As DNA, the CDR3 is TGTGCCAGCAGTGCCGCGGCGGGAGATACGCAGTATTTT. The whole variable domain, remainder taken from reference TRBV25-1 and TRBJ2-3, is EADIYQTPRYLVIGTGKKITLECSQTMGHDKMYWYQQDPGMELHLIHYSYGVNSTEKGDLSSESTVSRIRTEHFPLTLESARPSHTSQYLCASSAAAGDTQYFGPGTRLTVL.

The chain joins TRBV9 to TRBJ2-1, with 10 bases that match TRBD2. The V gene's germline CDR1 is SGDLS and CDR2 YYNGEE. The CDR3 covers 17 residues. After removal of 2 bases from V and 9 bases from J, the junction contained 14 bases not matched to a gene. CDR3 nucleotides: TGTGCCAGCAGCGTTAAAGCTCTAGCGGGAGAAACGCCTGAGCAGTTCTTC. Amino acids: CASSVKALAGETPEQFF.

The chain has TRBV15 and TRBJ2-1, with unresolved D. This CDR3 region has 15 residues. Trimming cost V 1 base and J 0 bases, with 7 bases left between them. Germline V gene sequence: CDR1 LNHNV, CDR2 YYDKDF (reference sequence). CDR3 sequence: CATSRGASSYNEQFF. The CDR3 DNA reads as TGTGCCACCAGCAGAGGGGCCAGCTCCTACAATGAGCAGTTCTTC.

The chain uses TRBV5-1 and TRBJ2-1, with TRBD1 matching 8 bases. Germline V gene data show CDR1 as SGHRS and CDR2 as YFSETQ. V trimming: 4 bases; J trimming: 5 bases; junction bases outside the gene matches: 11. This CDR3 has 16 residues. The CDR3 reads CASSPETGAGHNEQFF. In DNA, the CDR3 is TGCGCCAGCAGCCCCGAGACAGGGGCCGGGCACAATGAGCAGTTCTTC. Full variable domain (rest looked up from reference TRBV5-1 and TRBJ2-1): KAGVTQTPRYLIKTRGQQVTLSCSPISGHRSVSWYQQTPGQGLQFLFEYFSETQRNKGNFPGRFSGRQFSNSRSEMNVSTLELGDSALYLCASSPETGAGHNEQFFGPGTRLTVL.

This chain joins TRBV13 and TRBJ2-5; a weak D match, TRBD1 (5 bases). The CDR3 has 15 amino acids. The V end was cut by 0 bases, the J end by 1 base, with 9 bases between. Germline CDR1 PRHDT, CDR2 FYEKMQ (reference sequence). The CDR3 DNA follows: TGTGCCAGCAGCTTAGGTGACAGCCGCCAAGAGACCCAGTACTTC. The encoded protein is CASSLGDSRQETQYF.